This T cell receptor (beta chain) was profiled in a study of cytotoxic CD8 clonotypes in ibrutinib-treated CLL. Study summary: Response samples were drawn at a median of approximately 11 months of treatment, range 6 to 36.

This CDR3 is built from 14 residues. Per the germline V gene, CDR1 is MNHEY and CDR2 is SMNVEV (reference sequence). The ends lost 6 bases at V and 7 bases at J; junction bases unmatched: 8. The study's findings and limits: Public clonotypes showed up rarely, and on treatment they shrank or held steady.

Only in-frame clones appear in the TCRdb table, and some are missing; sequencing was by immunoSEQ multiplex PCR. In the table there are 250,000 to 350,000 clones, 60% to 80% of which are singletons. Concerning this clone: Its antigen is not known.

This receptor was obtained from a human donor with chronic lymphocytic leukemia. J is TRBJ2-2 and V is TRBV27, with TRBD1 matching 7 bases. Material: PBMCs, obtained at disease progression, from a patient treated with ibrutinib. This chain's CDR3 is CASRETGSDGELFF. DNA for the CDR3: TGTGCCAGCAGGGAGACAGGGTCCGACGGGGAGCTGTTTTTT.